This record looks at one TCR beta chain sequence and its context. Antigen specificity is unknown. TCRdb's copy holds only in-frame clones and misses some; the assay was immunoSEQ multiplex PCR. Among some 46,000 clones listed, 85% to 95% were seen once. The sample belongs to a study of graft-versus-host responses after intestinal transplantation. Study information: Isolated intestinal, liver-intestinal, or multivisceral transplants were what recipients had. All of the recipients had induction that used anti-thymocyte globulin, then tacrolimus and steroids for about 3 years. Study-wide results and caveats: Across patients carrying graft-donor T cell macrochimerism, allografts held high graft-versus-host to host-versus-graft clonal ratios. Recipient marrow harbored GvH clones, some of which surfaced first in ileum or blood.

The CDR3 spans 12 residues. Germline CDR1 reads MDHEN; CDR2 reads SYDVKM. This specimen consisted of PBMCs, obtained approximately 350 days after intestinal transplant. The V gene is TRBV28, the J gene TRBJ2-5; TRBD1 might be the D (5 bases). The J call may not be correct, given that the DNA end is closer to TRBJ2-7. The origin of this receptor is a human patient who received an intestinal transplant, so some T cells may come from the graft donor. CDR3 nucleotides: TGTGCCAGCGGGAAAGGGGACTACGAGCAGTACTTC. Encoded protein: CASGKGDYEQYF.